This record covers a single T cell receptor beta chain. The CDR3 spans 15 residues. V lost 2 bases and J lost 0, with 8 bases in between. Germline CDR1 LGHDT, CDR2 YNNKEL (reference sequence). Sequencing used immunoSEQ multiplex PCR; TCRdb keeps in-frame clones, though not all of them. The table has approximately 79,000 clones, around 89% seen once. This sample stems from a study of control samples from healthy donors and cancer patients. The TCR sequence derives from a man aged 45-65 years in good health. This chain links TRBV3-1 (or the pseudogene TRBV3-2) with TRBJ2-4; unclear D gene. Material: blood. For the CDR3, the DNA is TGTGCCAGCAGCCAATCCACACTAGCCAAAAACATTCAGTACTTC. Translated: CASSQSTLAKNIQYF.